The present entry profiles one T cell receptor (beta chain) with its context. Within the sample, other DNA sequences also encode this same CDR3. The data were obtained in a study of Ad26.COV2.S vaccination and SARS-CoV-2 variants. Study overall: Recipients of Ad26.COV2.S got it intramuscularly, once or twice 56 days apart.

V dropped 5 bases and J dropped 5 bases, with 7 bases sitting between them. Per germline, CDR1 SEHNR and CDR2 FQNEAQ (reference sequence). The CDR3 runs 12 residues. Libraries were prepared by immunoSEQ multiplex PCR; TCRdb keeps only in-frame clonotypes and omits some of them. The table records 350,000 to 500,000 clones, roughly 87% of them present only once. The treatment here: approximately 18 received Ad26.COV2.S at low or high dose, single or two shots; about 5 received placebo; per-sample allocation not given. Specimens were obtained on day 63 following the first vaccine or placebo injection. Sequencing was performed on peripheral blood, taken in a trial of Ad26.COV2.S vaccine versus placebo. This sequence joins TRBV7-9 and TRBJ2-1; D is perhaps TRBD1 (5 bases). This TCR was sampled from a person between 18 and 65 years old who received the Ad26.COV2.S COVID-19 vaccine or a placebo. CDR3 bases: TGTGCCAGCAGCAGCAGGGACAATGAGCAGTTCTTC. It codes for CASSSRDNEQFF.